This T cell receptor beta chain was captured in a study of T cell changes during pregnancy in multiple sclerosis. Germline CDR1 and CDR2: LGHNA and YNFKEQ. The V and J ends lost 5 bases and 3 bases, in that order; junction bases with no gene match: 6. CDR3 length: 15 amino acids. The method was immunoSEQ multiplex PCR; TCRdb's version includes in-frame clones alone and lacks a portion of them. Of approximately 100,000 clones listed, approximately 93% are singletons. The TCR sequence derives from a female donor with multiple sclerosis, enrolled in a pregnancy study. The sequencing used peripheral blood, collected after pregnancy. V usage is TRBV4-2 and J usage is TRBJ2-1, with 8 bases identical to TRBD2. The CDR3 coding sequence is TGTGCCAGCAGCATAGGGACTAGGGACTACAATGAGCAGTTCTTC. Its translation is CASSIGTRDYNEQFF.